Each of the 8 T cell receptor beta chains below was sequenced from the same sample in a study of beta chain features in type 1 diabetes. Findings and caveats of the study: Significant though moderate, a shortening of TCRB CDR3s appeared in all four CD4+ subsets of Type 1 diabetes patients.

cDNA synthesis used the whole RNA isolate, giving expressed TCRB sequences. The method was immunoSEQ multiplex PCR; TCRdb's version includes in-frame clones alone and lacks a portion of them. The sample yields roughly 260,000 clones, approximately 10% seen once. Their recognized antigens are unknown. Material for sequencing was naive CD4+ T cells from blood. Receptors originate from a young man with type 1 diabetes.

V and J are TRBV5-4 and TRBJ2-3; TRBD1 matches at 10 bases. Germline CDR1 reads SGHNT; CDR2 reads YYREEE (reference sequence). This CDR3 spans 15 amino acids. V lost 4 bases to trimming and J lost 6 bases; unmatched junction nucleotides: 8. The DNA for the CDR3 is TGTGCCAGCAGCCAAGACAGGGGGCGTATGGATACGCAGTATTTT. It yields the protein CASSQDRGRMDTQYF.

The table lists this clone with a few counts. The chain joins TRBV2 to TRBJ2-4; D not certain. Per the germline V gene, CDR1 is SNHLY and CDR2 is FYNNEI. The ends were cut back, 2 bases at V and 2 bases at J, with 7 bases in the middle. The CDR3 covers 14 residues. CDR3 nucleotide sequence: TGTGCCAGCAGTGAATGGCAGTCCAAAAACATTCAGTACTTC. It specifies CASSEWQSKNIQYF.

The J gene is TRBJ1-2, the V gene TRBV2, with TRBD1 matching 7 bases. CDR3 length equals 14 residues. The V gene end was trimmed by 7 bases and the J gene end by 6 bases; junction bases not matched to a gene: 11. CDR1 is SNHLY and CDR2 is FYNNEI in the germline V gene. The CDR3 region is CASNELHRGNGYTF. The CDR3 region has the DNA TGTGCCAGCAACGAGCTACACAGGGGAAATGGCTACACCTTC.

This clone appeared a few times. The rearrangement links TRBV6-6 to TRBJ2-7, with TRBD2 matching over 7 bases. Germline-derived CDR1 and CDR2 are MNHNY and SVGAGI (reference sequence). This CDR3 is built from 14 residues. V was pared by 0 bases and J by 7 bases, with 6 bases of the junction left unmatched. CDR3 in DNA: TGTGCCAGCAGTTACTCGGGAGGGGTTGGGGAGCAGTACTTC. It codes for CASSYSGGVGEQYF.

The chain has TRBV27 and TRBJ2-3; D is ambiguous. The germline gives CDR1 MNHEY, CDR2 SMNVEV (reference sequence). Trimming took 1 base from V and 0 from J, leaving 8 bases between them. The CDR3 extends over 15 amino acids. In DNA, the CDR3 is TGTGCCAGCAGTTTATTTTCTAGTAGCACAGATACGCAGTATTTT. Its protein is CASSLFSSSTDTQYF.

The rearrangement uses TRBV5-6 and TRBJ2-5; 11 bases agree with TRBD1. J gave up 3 bases and V 4 bases, and 14 bases lay outside the gene matches. CDR1 SGHDT and CDR2 YYEEEE come from the germline V gene. The CDR3 length is 18 residues. The CDR3 spells CASSLWAGQGAGEETQYF. The CDR3 bases are TGTGCCAGCAGCCTTTGGGCCGGACAGGGGGCAGGGGAAGAGACCCAGTACTTC.

The sample holds a few counts of this clone. This rearrangement joins TRBV18 to TRBJ2-1; possible D gene TRBD2, 5 bases. The CDR3 is made up of 14 amino acids. V gave up 3 bases and J gave up 6 bases, with 12 bases separating them. Per the germline V gene, CDR1 is KGHSH and CDR2 is LQKENI. This chain's CDR3 is CASSPRGIGNEQFF. CDR3 coding DNA: TGTGCCAGCTCACCCCGGGGAATAGGCAATGAGCAGTTCTTC.

The chain has TRBV4-2 and TRBJ2-5; 7 bases align to TRBD2. Germline CDR1 reads LGHNA; CDR2 reads YNFKEQ. Unmatched junction bases numbered 5, after V lost 0 bases and J lost 1 base. The CDR3 is 16 residues long. The CDR3 nucleotides are TGTGCCAGCAGCCAAGATCTGGCTAGCGGCCAAGAGACCCAGTACTTC. Its translation is CASSQDLASGQETQYF.